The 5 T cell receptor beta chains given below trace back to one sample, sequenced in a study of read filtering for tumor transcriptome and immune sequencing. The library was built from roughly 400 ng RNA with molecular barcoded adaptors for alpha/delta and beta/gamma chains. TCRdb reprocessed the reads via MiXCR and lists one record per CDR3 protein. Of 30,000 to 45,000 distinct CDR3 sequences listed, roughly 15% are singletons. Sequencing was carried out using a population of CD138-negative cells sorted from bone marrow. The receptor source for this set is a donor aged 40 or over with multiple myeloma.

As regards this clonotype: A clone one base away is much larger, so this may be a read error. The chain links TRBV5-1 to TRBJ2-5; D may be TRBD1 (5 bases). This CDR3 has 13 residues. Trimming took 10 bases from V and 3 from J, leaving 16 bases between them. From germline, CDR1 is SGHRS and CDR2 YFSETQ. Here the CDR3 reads CAPNPGIEETQYF. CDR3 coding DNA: TGCGCCCCAAATCCAGGGATTGAAGAGACCCAGTACTTC.

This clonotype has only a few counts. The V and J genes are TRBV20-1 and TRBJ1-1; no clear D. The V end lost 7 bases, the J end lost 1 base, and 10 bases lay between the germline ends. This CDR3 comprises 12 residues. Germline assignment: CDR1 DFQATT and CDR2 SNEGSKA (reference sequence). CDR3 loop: CSGLGTNTEAFF. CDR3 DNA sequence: TGCAGTGGGCTAGGAACGAACACTGAAGCTTTCTTT.

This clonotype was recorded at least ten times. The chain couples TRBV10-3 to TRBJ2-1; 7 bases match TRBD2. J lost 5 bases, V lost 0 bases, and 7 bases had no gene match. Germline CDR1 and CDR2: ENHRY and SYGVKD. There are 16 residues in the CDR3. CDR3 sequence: CAISESFGLGHNEQFF. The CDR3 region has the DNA TGTGCCATCAGTGAGTCGTTCGGACTAGGCCACAATGAGCAGTTCTTC.

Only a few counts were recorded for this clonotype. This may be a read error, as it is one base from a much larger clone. The CDR3 DNA reads TGTGCCACCTCGGCGCTAGGGGTGGTCACTGAGCAGTTCTTC. It is translated as CATSALGVVTEQFF. This sequence joins TRBV3-1 and TRBJ2-1; D is perhaps TRBD1 (5 bases). Trimming left V 10 bases short and J 9 bases short, with 22 bases between. The CDR3 consists of 14 residues. CDR1 is LGHDT and CDR2 is YNNKEL in the germline V gene (reference sequence).

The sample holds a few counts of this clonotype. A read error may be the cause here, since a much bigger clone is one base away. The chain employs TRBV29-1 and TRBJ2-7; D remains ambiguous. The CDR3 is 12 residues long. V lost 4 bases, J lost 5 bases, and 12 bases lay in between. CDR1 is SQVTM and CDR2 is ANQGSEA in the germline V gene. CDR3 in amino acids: CSVVLWADEQYF. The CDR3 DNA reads TGCAGCGTTGTGCTTTGGGCGGACGAGCAGTACTTC.